This T cell receptor beta chain emerged from a study of T cell responses to AZD1222 COVID-19 vaccine. Findings and limits, study-wide: Spike-specific TCR breadth and depth went up after people got two AZD1222 doses. Nearly half of the spike-specific TCRs reportedly recognize variant regions that carry no mutations.

Method: immunoSEQ multiplex PCR; TCRdb's copy keeps in-frame clones and lacks some. The sample records about 160,000 clones, roughly nine tenths being singletons. With 6 bases clipped from V and 4 bases from J, the junction kept 10 bases outside the gene matches. This CDR3 has 15 amino acids. CDR1 MNHEY and CDR2 SVGEGT come from the germline V gene. Worth noting for this clone: Its specificity is not known.

Sequenced here: peripheral blood, sampled 28 days after the second AZD1222 dose. This sequence joins TRBV6-2 or TRBV6-3 and TRBJ1-2, with 8 bases that match TRBD1. The receptor comes from an adult who received the AZD1222 COVID-19 vaccine. The CDR3, as DNA: TGTGCCAGCAGCCTTCAGGGGGCAGGTATCTATGGCTACACCTTC. Protein: CASSLQGAGIYGYTF.